This T cell receptor beta chain is from a study of T-cell memory formation after mild COVID-19. Trimming cost V 5 bases and J 6 bases; bases outside gene matches: 7. Germline values: CDR1 LNHNV, CDR2 YYDKDF (reference sequence). The CDR3 sequence is 14 residues long. Study-wide results and caveats: CD4+ clones that contracted lay mainly in CM and EM; CD8+ ones lay in EMRA. Clones contracting over day 15 to 85 were CD4/CD8 balanced, with later expanders leaning CD4+. Researchers could not confirm that second-wave clones peaking on day 37 targeted SARS-CoV-2.

5'RACE primed from the constant segment yielded TCR alpha and TCR beta cDNA libraries bearing sample barcodes and UMIs. Each CDR3 protein gets one entry after TCRdb re-called the 5' RACE reads with MiXCR. This table has more than 250,000 distinct CDR3 sequences, about 20% appearing once. This clonotype was detected a few times. Its specificity is unknown. This clonotype originated in a man between 18 and 29 years old who had mild COVID-19 (a few samples of this study predate the infection). Cell type and time point are not known. The V call is TRBV15, the J call TRBJ1-3; 7 bases line up with TRBD1. Sequencing used PBMCs or a T cell subset sorted from them (not recorded which). The CDR3 loop is CATSARQGPNTIYF. DNA for the CDR3: TGTGCCACCAGCGCCCGACAGGGCCCAAACACCATATATTTT.